This T cell receptor beta chain derives from a study of regulatory T cells in long-lasting Graves disease. Researchers made TCR beta libraries by using iRepertoire HTBI primers and running Arm-PCR on CDR3 regions. MiXCR, applied by TCRdb to the multiplex PCR reads, yields one record per CDR3 protein. The repertoire includes about 430,000 distinct CDR3 sequences, 15% of them detected once, and about 7.6% sits in the top ten. CDR1 and CDR2 from the germline V gene are SNHLY and FYNNEI. The CDR3 is 15 amino acids. Trimming removed 5 bases from V and 3 bases from J; junction bases left unmatched: 9. This clonotype was picked up a small number of times. The time point is: newly diagnosed GD, antithyroid drugs for less than 3 months. PBMCs provided the RNA from which the TCR library was made. A further study also used this sample, focusing on T cells in Graves' hyperthyroidism and ophthalmopathy.

Sequenced material: peripheral blood mononuclear cells (PBMCs), taken at new diagnosis, from a patient treated with antithyroid drugs. The sequence was obtained from a woman aged 40 to 50 with Graves disease. This rearrangement joins TRBV2 to TRBJ1-1, with 7 bases matching TRBD1. CDR3 DNA: TGTGCCAGCAGTCAACAGGGGCTGCTGGACACTGAAGCTTTCTTT. Its protein product is CASSQQGLLDTEAFF. Complete variable domain (other parts from reference TRBV2 and TRBJ1-1): EPEVTQTPSHQVTQMGQEVILRCVPISNHLYFYWYRQILGQKVEFLVSFYNNEISEKSEIFDDQFSVERPDGSNFTLKIRSTKLEDSAMYFCASSQQGLLDTEAFFGQGTRLTVV.